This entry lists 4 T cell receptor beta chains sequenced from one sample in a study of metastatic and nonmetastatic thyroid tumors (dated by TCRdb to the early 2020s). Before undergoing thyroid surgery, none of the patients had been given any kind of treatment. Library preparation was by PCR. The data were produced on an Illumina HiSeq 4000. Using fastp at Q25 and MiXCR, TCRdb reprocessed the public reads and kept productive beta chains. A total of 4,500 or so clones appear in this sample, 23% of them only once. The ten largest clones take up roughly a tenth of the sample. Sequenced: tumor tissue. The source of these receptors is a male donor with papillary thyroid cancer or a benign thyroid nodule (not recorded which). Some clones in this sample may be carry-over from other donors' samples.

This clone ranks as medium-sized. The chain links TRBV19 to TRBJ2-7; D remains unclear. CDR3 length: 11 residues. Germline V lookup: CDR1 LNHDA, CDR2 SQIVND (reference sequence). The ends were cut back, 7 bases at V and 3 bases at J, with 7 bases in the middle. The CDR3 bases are TGTGCCAGTAACCCGAACTACGAGCAGTACTTC. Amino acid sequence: CASNPNYEQYF.

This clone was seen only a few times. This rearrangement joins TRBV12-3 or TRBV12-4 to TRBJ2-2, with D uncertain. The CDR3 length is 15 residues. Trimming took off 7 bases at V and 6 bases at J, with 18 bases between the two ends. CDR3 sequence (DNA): TGTGCCAGCATTGCAGTGGGCTTACGGGCCGGGGAGCTGTTTTTT. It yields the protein CASIAVGLRAGELFF.

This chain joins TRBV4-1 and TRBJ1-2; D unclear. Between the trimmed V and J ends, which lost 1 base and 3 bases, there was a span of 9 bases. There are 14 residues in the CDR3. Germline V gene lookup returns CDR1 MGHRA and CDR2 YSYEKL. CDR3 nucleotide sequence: TGCGCCAGCAGCCAAGGCGCAGGCGACTATGGCTACACCTTC. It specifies CASSQGAGDYGYTF.

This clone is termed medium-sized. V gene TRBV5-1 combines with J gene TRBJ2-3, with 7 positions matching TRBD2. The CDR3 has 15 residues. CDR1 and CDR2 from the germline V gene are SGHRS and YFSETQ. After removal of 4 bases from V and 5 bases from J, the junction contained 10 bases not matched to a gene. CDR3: CASSPRTSSKDTQYF. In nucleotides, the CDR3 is TGCGCCAGCAGCCCTCGGACTAGTTCAAAAGATACGCAGTATTTT.